One sample yielded the 16 T cell receptor beta chains listed below, sequenced in a study of identical twins. From the 5' RACE reads, TCRdb called clonotypes with MiXCR, one entry per CDR3 protein. This repertoire shows roughly 470,000 distinct CDR3 sequences, approximately 15% found once; its top ten account for approximately 0.9%. A further study also used this sample, focusing on yellow fever vaccine responses in identical twins.

Sequenced sample: CD4+ T cells sorted from blood. The receptor set was obtained from a woman between 18 and 30 years old in good health.

The chain recombines TRBV20-1 with TRBJ1-5; possible D gene TRBD1, 6 bases. This CDR3 is built from 15 residues. Germline V gene data show CDR1 as DFQATT and CDR2 as SNEGSKA (reference sequence). V shed 0 bases and J shed 1 base, with 10 bases lying between them. This CDR3 reads CSARDPRGSNQPQHF. As DNA, the CDR3 is TGCAGTGCTAGAGATCCCAGGGGAAGCAATCAGCCCCAGCATTTT.

The chain couples TRBV7-2 to TRBJ2-3, with D possibly called TRBD1 or TRBD2 (7 bases each). The CDR3 contains 12 residues. The V and J ends lost 5 bases and 8 bases respectively, with 11 bases between them. Germline CDR1 reads SGHTA; CDR2 reads FQGNSA. CDR3 bases: TGTGCCAGCAGCCAGGGGGGGGGTACGCAGTATTTT. This translates into CASSQGGGTQYF.

This clonotype has just a few counts. This chain connects TRBV12-3 or TRBV12-4 to TRBJ2-1; TRBD2 matches 8 bases. V was pared by 7 bases and J by 4 bases, with 9 bases of the junction left unmatched. The CDR3 has 15 residues. The CDR3 spells CASKDGTSIYNEQFF. DNA of the CDR3: TGTGCCAGCAAGGACGGGACTAGTATTTACAATGAGCAGTTCTTC.

This sequence joins TRBV11-2 and TRBJ2-7, with TRBD2 matching over 8 bases. Germline V gene sequence: CDR1 SGHAT, CDR2 FQNNGV. The CDR3 runs 15 residues. V was clipped by 4 bases and J by 0 bases; unmatched bases: 5. In DNA, the CDR3 is TGTGCCAGCAGCTCCCCCGCGGGGGGCTCCTACGAGCAGTACTTC. Translated: CASSSPAGGSYEQYF.

The chain recombines TRBV11-2 with TRBJ2-5; the match to TRBD2 covers 11 bases. The germline CDR1 and CDR2 sequences are SGHAT and FQNNGV. V was clipped by 1 base and J by 2 bases; unmatched bases: 9. This CDR3 region has 18 residues. The CDR3 region is CASSLGLAGGGGQETQYF. The CDR3 bases are TGTGCCAGCAGCTTAGGCCTAGCGGGAGGAGGAGGTCAAGAGACCCAGTACTTC.

This clonotype was seen a handful of times. This chain links TRBV25-1 with TRBJ2-7, with a weak D call TRBD1 (6 bases). V lost 4 bases, J lost 0 bases, and 19 bases lay in between. Per the germline V gene, CDR1 is MGHDK and CDR2 is SYGVNS. CDR3 length: 17 amino acids. The CDR3 nucleotides read TGTGCCAGCAGTGCCTTGGGGATTAAGGGGGACTCCTACGAGCAGTACTTC. It specifies CASSALGIKGDSYEQYF.

This sequence joins TRBV9 and TRBJ2-7; 8 bases agree with TRBD2. The CDR3 is made up of 16 amino acids. After removal of 4 bases from V and 1 base from J, the junction contained 10 bases not matched to a gene. The germline CDR1 and CDR2 sequences are SGDLS and YYNGEE. This CDR3 is CASSPFGGGQSYEQYF. The CDR3 nucleotides read TGTGCCAGCAGCCCCTTCGGCGGGGGGCAATCCTACGAGCAGTACTTC.

The sample holds a few counts of this clonotype. This chain joins TRBV6-5 and TRBJ1-1; possible D gene TRBD1, 5 bases. CDR3 size: 16 residues. Germline CDR1 and CDR2: MNHEY and SVGAGI. Trimming cost V 0 bases and J 0 bases, with 11 bases left between them. CDR3 residues: CASSYSSGRMNTEAFF. The DNA of the CDR3 is TGTGCCAGCAGTTACTCGTCGGGACGGATGAACACTGAAGCTTTCTTT.

The chain couples TRBV14 to TRBJ2-7; D is unclear. CDR3 length: 11 amino acids. Looked up from germline, CDR1 is SGHDN and CDR2 is FVKESK. Trimming cost V 1 base and J 12 bases, with 10 bases left between them. The CDR3 loop is CASSQVGPMYF. CDR3 bases: TGTGCCAGCAGCCAAGTGGGTCCTATGTACTTC.

The chain employs TRBV6-1 and TRBJ1-6; no firm D call. The germline V and J ends were trimmed by 3 bases and 5 bases, with 17 bases remaining between them. Germline V lookup: CDR1 MNHNS, CDR2 SASEGT. The CDR3 extends over 17 amino acids. The chain's CDR3 is CASSDPRGREDNSPLHF. CDR3 in DNA: TGTGCCAGCAGTGACCCTCGGGGTCGGGAAGATAATTCACCCCTCCACTTT.

The chain joins TRBV2 to TRBJ1-6; 7 nucleotides align to TRBD1. CDR3 length: 16 residues. CDR1 is SNHLY and CDR2 is FYNNEI in the germline V gene. V trimming: 8 bases; J trimming: 7 bases; junction bases outside the gene matches: 14. For the CDR3, the DNA is TGTGCCAGCCGGTTAGAGCAGGGGGTGGGAAATTCACCCCTCCACTTT. Translation gives CASRLEQGVGNSPLHF.

The chain carries TRBV28 and TRBJ2-3; D is undetermined. Germline CDR1 is MDHEN and CDR2 is SYDVKM. The germline V and J ends were trimmed by 4 bases and 6 bases, with 8 bases remaining between them. The CDR3 spans 12 residues. The chain's CDR3 is CASSSPPDTQYF. DNA of the CDR3: TGTGCCAGCAGTTCCCCTCCGGATACGCAGTATTTT.

The chain employs TRBV12-3 or TRBV12-4 and TRBJ2-5; 7 bases are shared with TRBD1. CDR3 length: 14 residues. V lost 6 bases to trimming and J lost 4 bases; unmatched junction nucleotides: 8. CDR3 in amino acids: CASRRETGSETQYF. CDR3 sequence (DNA): TGTGCCAGCAGACGCGAGACAGGGTCAGAGACCCAGTACTTC.

The V call is TRBV20-1, the J call TRBJ2-7; 10 bases line up with TRBD2. CDR1 DFQATT and CDR2 SNEGSKA come from the germline V gene (reference sequence). V dropped 5 bases and J dropped 2; count of bases not matched to a gene: 3. The CDR3 loop spans 13 amino acids. CDR3 region: CSASTSGPYEQYF. The DNA for the CDR3 is TGCAGTGCTTCGACTAGCGGGCCCTACGAGCAGTACTTC.

This clonotype appeared a few times. V usage is TRBV7-4 and J usage is TRBJ2-3; D is perhaps TRBD1 or TRBD2 (5 bases each). This CDR3 is 15 amino acids long. Germline V gene sequence: CDR1 SGHVT, CDR2 SQSDAQ. The V end lost 5 bases, the J end lost 2 bases, and 14 bases lay between the germline ends. CDR3 nucleotides: TGTGCCAGCAGCGCTGGGACCAACTCCACAGATACGCAGTATTTT. Residues: CASSAGTNSTDTQYF.

The chain combines TRBV24-1 with TRBJ2-5; maybe TRBD2 (6 bases). Between the trimmed V and J ends, which lost 1 base and 5 bases, there was a span of 13 bases. The CDR3 is 15 residues long. The germline V gene has CDR1 KGHDR and CDR2 SFDVKD. CDR3 sequence: CATSDFRQAGETQYF. In DNA, the CDR3 is TGTGCCACCAGTGATTTTCGGCAGGCGGGGGAGACCCAGTACTTC.